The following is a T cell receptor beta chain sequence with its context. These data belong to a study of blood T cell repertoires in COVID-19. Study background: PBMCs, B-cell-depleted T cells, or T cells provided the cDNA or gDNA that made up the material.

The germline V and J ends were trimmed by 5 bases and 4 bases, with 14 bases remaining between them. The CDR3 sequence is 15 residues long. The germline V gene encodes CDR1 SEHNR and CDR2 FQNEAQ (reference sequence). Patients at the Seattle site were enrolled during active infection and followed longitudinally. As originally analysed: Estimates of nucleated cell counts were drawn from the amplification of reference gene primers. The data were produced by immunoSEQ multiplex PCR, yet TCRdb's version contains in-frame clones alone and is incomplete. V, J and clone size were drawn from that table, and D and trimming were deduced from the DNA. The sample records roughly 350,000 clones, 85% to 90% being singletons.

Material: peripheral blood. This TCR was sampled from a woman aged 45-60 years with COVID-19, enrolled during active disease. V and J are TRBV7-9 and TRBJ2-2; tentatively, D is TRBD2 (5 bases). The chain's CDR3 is CASSPKDFRTGELFF. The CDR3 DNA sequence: TGTGCCAGCAGCCCAAAGGACTTCCGCACCGGGGAGCTGTTTTTT.